Listed here are 22 T cell receptor beta chains from one sample, sequenced in a study of blood T cell repertoires in COVID-19. Assay: immunoSEQ multiplex PCR; the TCRdb copy retains only in-frame clones and omits some. The repertoire includes 400,000 to 550,000 clones, approximately 90% of them detected once, and around 4.5% sits in the top ten. Sequencing was done on a sample of peripheral blood. These receptors were taken from a woman younger than 45 with acute or convalescent COVID-19.

This clone was seen once. This chain uses TRBV9 with TRBJ1-1, with D possibly TRBD1 on 6 matching bases. The V end lost 3 bases, the J end lost 5 bases, and 17 bases lay between the germline ends. Per germline, CDR1 SGDLS and CDR2 YYNGEE. This CDR3 is built from 15 residues. DNA for the CDR3: TGTGCCAGCAGCGCCGTAACCGGGACACAGACTGAAGCTTTCTTT. Protein product: CASSAVTGTQTEAFF.

The V gene is TRBV5-1, the J gene TRBJ1-2, with a possible D match to TRBD1 (6 bases). The CDR3 contains 15 residues. V lost 5 bases, J lost 6 bases, and 20 bases lay in between. CDR1 is SGHRS and CDR2 is YFSETQ in the germline V gene. CDR3: CASRERTGSRNGYTF. CDR3 sequence (DNA): TGCGCCAGCAGAGAACGCACAGGGTCCAGGAATGGCTACACCTTC. The full variable domain, completed using reference TRBV5-1 and TRBJ1-2, is KAGVTQTPRYLIKTRGQQVTLSCSPISGHRSVSWYQQTPGQGLQFLFEYFSETQRNKGNFPGRFSGRQFSNSRSEMNVSTLELGDSALYLCASRERTGSRNGYTFGSGTRLTVV.

This clone was observed a few times. The chain couples TRBV3-1 (or the pseudogene TRBV3-2) to TRBJ1-5; D is possibly TRBD1 (5 bases). V was trimmed by 1 base and J by 2 bases, leaving 9 bases between them. CDR1 is LGHDT and CDR2 is YNNKEL in the germline V gene (reference sequence). The CDR3 covers 15 residues. The CDR3: CASSQVSGGNQPQHF. In DNA form, the CDR3 reads TGTGCCAGCAGCCAAGTTTCGGGGGGCAATCAGCCCCAGCATTTT.

This chain links TRBV6-2 or TRBV6-3 with TRBJ2-5; the D gene is possibly TRBD2 (7 bases). The CDR3 runs to 17 residues. CDR1 is MNHEY, CDR2 SVGEGT, per germline. Trimming removed 0 bases at V and 2 bases at J, with 16 bases between. CDR3: CASSYSLGGGPQETQYF. The CDR3 DNA reads as TGTGCCAGCAGTTACTCGCTGGGCGGGGGCCCACAAGAGACCCAGTACTTC.

This chain connects TRBV14 to TRBJ1-4, with D tentatively TRBD1 (5 bases). The V and J ends lost 0 bases and 5 bases respectively, with 10 bases between them. Germline V lookup: CDR1 SGHDN, CDR2 FVKESK. The CDR3 has 15 residues. The CDR3 bases are TGTGCCAGCAGCCAAGACAGGGTCCCCAATGAAAAACTGTTTTTT. Encoded protein: CASSQDRVPNEKLFF.

A few counts support this clone. The V and J genes are TRBV27 and TRBJ2-1; 13 bases match TRBD2. This CDR3 has 17 amino acids. V dropped 5 bases and J dropped 7; count of bases not matched to a gene: 11. The germline CDR1 and CDR2 sequences are MNHEY and SMNVEV (reference sequence). The CDR3 region has the DNA TGTGCCAGCAGTCCGCCTCGACTAGCGGGGGGCGGGAATGAGCAGTTCTTC. Encoded protein: CASSPPRLAGGGNEQFF.

The gene calls are TRBV9 and TRBJ1-2, with 8 bases fitting TRBD1. J lost 6 bases, V lost 5 bases, and 3 bases had no gene match. The CDR3 sequence is 12 residues long. Germline CDR1 is SGDLS and CDR2 is YYNGEE. The CDR3, as DNA: TGTGCCAGCAGGGCAGGGGGCGATGGCTACACCTTC. This sequence encodes CASRAGGDGYTF.

V gene TRBV5-6 combines with J gene TRBJ1-6, with D maybe TRBD1 (6 bases). V gave up 5 bases and J gave up 0 bases, with 12 bases separating them. The germline gives CDR1 SGHDT, CDR2 YYEEEE. The CDR3 length is 16 residues. The CDR3 DNA reads TGTGCCAGCAGGACAACAGGGAGCTCCTATAATTCACCCCTCCACTTT. Translating it yields CASRTTGSSYNSPLHF.

This clone was seen once. This sequence joins TRBV28 and TRBJ1-1; tentatively, D is TRBD1 (5 bases). This CDR3 region has 11 residues. V shed 10 bases and J shed 3 bases, with 9 bases lying between them. CDR1 and CDR2 from the germline V gene are MDHEN and SYDVKM. Written as DNA, the CDR3 is TGTGCCACACGGGGGGACACTGAAGCTTTCTTT. Its translation: CATRGDTEAFF.

The chain recombines TRBV30 with TRBJ2-7, with 7 nucleotides matching TRBD1. The J segment lost 0 bases and the V segment lost 0 bases, leaving 11 bases of the junction unmatched. This CDR3 region has 17 residues. Germline loops: CDR1 GTSNPN, CDR2 SVGIG (reference sequence). CDR3 loop: CAWSVPLGQEVSYEQYF. DNA for the CDR3: TGTGCCTGGAGTGTACCTTTAGGACAGGAGGTCTCCTACGAGCAGTACTTC. The whole variable domain, remainder taken from reference TRBV30 and TRBJ2-7, is SQTIHQWPATLVQPVGSPLSLECTVEGTSNPNLYWYRQAAGRGLQLLFYSVGIGQISSEVPQNLSASRPQDRQFILSSKKLLLSDSGFYLCAWSVPLGQEVSYEQYFGPGTRLTVT.

This clone was picked up one time. V usage is TRBV20-1 and J usage is TRBJ2-1; the match to TRBD2 covers 7 bases. The V gene end was trimmed by 5 bases and the J gene end by 6 bases; junction bases not matched to a gene: 10. The CDR3 is 14 amino acids. Looked up from germline, CDR1 is DFQATT and CDR2 is SNEGSKA (reference sequence). The CDR3: CSACGAGVCNEQFF. The DNA for the CDR3 is TGCAGTGCTTGTGGGGCGGGGGTCTGCAATGAGCAGTTCTTC.

The rearrangement joins TRBV2 to TRBJ1-6, with D perhaps matching TRBD1 (5 bases). V was clipped by 7 bases and J by 10 bases, with 8 bases between them. The CDR3 has 11 amino acids. Germline V gene lookup returns CDR1 SNHLY and CDR2 FYNNEI. CDR3 nucleotide sequence: TGTGCCAGCAATACAGGATCACCCCTCCACTTT. Its translation is CASNTGSPLHF.

CDR3 loop: CASRSGGANYEQYF. The CDR3 region has the DNA TGTGCCAGCAGAAGCGGGGGGGCTAACTACGAGCAGTACTTC. The V gene is TRBV6-5, the J gene TRBJ2-7, with TRBD2 identical over 10 bases. This CDR3 region has 14 residues. Trimming removed 6 bases from V and 3 bases from J; junction bases left unmatched: 5. Germline CDR1 and CDR2: MNHEY and SVGAGI.

The chain combines TRBV3-1 (or the pseudogene TRBV3-2) with TRBJ2-5; perhaps TRBD1 as D (6 bases). This CDR3 has 15 residues. The germline CDR1 and CDR2 sequences are LGHDT and YNNKEL (reference sequence). V shed 4 bases and J shed 2 bases, with 14 bases lying between them. The CDR3 spells CASSPVGQRQETQYF. As DNA, the CDR3 is TGTGCCAGCAGCCCTGTTGGACAGCGACAAGAGACCCAGTACTTC.

Comments on this clone: This sample also contains other DNA sequences that code for the same CDR3. The J gene is TRBJ2-7, the V gene TRBV6-5; no firm D call. The length of the CDR3 is 13 residues. V was trimmed by 7 bases and J by 0 bases, leaving 10 bases between them. Per germline, CDR1 MNHEY and CDR2 SVGAGI. The CDR3 loop reads CASTLRSSYEQYF. The CDR3 DNA is TGTGCCAGCACCTTACGTAGCTCCTACGAGCAGTACTTC.

CDR3 nucleotides: TGTGCCAGCAGTGAACAAGGGGGCGATGGCTACACCTTC. Translating gives CASSEQGGDGYTF. The chain joins TRBV6-1 to TRBJ1-2; 7 bases map to TRBD1. The CDR3 is 13 residues long. Germline-derived CDR1 and CDR2 are MNHNS and SASEGT. Trimming took 2 bases from V and 6 from J; bases not matched to a gene: 3.

The V call is TRBV2, the J call TRBJ2-1; TRBD1 might be the D (5 bases). V dropped 4 bases and J dropped 9 bases, with 13 bases sitting between them. Germline V gene lookup returns CDR1 SNHLY and CDR2 FYNNEI. The length of the CDR3 is 13 residues. In nucleotides, the CDR3 is TGTGCCAGCAGTGCGGGCAGGGTAGGTGAGCAGTTCTTC. Translation gives CASSAGRVGEQFF.

This clone has only a few counts. This chain links TRBV6-6 with TRBJ1-3; D may be TRBD1 (5 bases). The CDR3 totals 15 residues. CDR1 and CDR2 from the germline V gene are MNHNY and SVGAGI (reference sequence). Trimming shortened V by 6 bases and J by 8 bases, and 20 bases separated the two germline ends. CDR3 region: CASSKTGASRDTIYF. CDR3 nucleotide sequence: TGTGCCAGCAGCAAAACAGGTGCCTCTAGGGACACCATATATTTT.

The chain employs TRBV6-5 and TRBJ2-7; D is ambiguous. The CDR3 sequence is 10 residues long. Trimming removed 10 bases from V and 6 bases from J, with 10 bases in between. Germline CDR1 is MNHEY and CDR2 is SVGAGI. CDR3 loop: CATHEFEQYF. As DNA, the CDR3 is TGTGCCACCCACGAGTTCGAGCAGTACTTC.

V is TRBV11-2 and J is TRBJ2-5, with D maybe TRBD2 (5 bases). Trimming pared 5 bases from V and 5 bases from J, leaving 6 bases between. Germline-derived CDR1 and CDR2 are SGHAT and FQNNGV. CDR3 length: 11 amino acids. The CDR3, as DNA: TGTGCCAGCAGCCGAGGGGAGACCCAGTACTTC. It codes for CASSRGETQYF.

This rearrangement joins TRBV5-1 to TRBJ2-7; tentative D call: TRBD2 (6 bases). Trimming took off 1 base at V and 1 base at J, with 9 bases between the two ends. Germline CDR1 is SGHRS and CDR2 is YFSETQ. The CDR3 has 14 amino acids. The CDR3 spells CASSLPGTSYEQYF. In DNA, the CDR3 is TGCGCCAGCAGCTTGCCAGGGACTTCCTACGAGCAGTACTTC.

J is TRBJ1-1 and V is TRBV30, with 8 nucleotides matching TRBD1. The CDR3 totals 14 residues. The V segment lost 2 bases and the J segment 6 bases; nucleotides outside the gene matches: 8. Germline CDR1 and CDR2: GTSNPN and SVGIG (reference sequence). CDR3 sequence (DNA): TGTGCCTGGAGTACGGACAGGGTGGTGGCTGAAGCTTTCTTT. Protein: CAWSTDRVVAEAFF.